The 19 T cell receptor beta chains below come from one sample, sequenced in a study of cytomegalovirus exposure and HLA in healthy donors. Using immunoSEQ multiplex PCR, the repertoire was profiled, and TCRdb retains in-frame clones only, with some absent. The table shows about 54,000 clones, with roughly nine tenths occurring only once. Sequenced sample: PBMCs. The receptors derive from a woman between 18 and 29 years old in good health and CMV-seropositive.

The chain links TRBV29-1 to TRBJ2-2, with 7 bases matching TRBD1. CDR1 and CDR2 from the germline V gene are SQVTM and ANQGSEA. The ends lost 7 bases at V and 2 bases at J; junction bases unmatched: 4. This CDR3 is built from 13 residues. The CDR3 is CSAGTVNTGELFF. As DNA, the CDR3 is TGCAGCGCTGGGACAGTTAACACCGGGGAGCTGTTTTTT.

The rearrangement links TRBV7-9 to TRBJ1-1, with D unclear. CDR3 length: 15 residues. Germline CDR1 SEHNR, CDR2 FQNEAQ (reference sequence). Trimming took off 1 base at V and 2 bases at J, with 11 bases between the two ends. CDR3 in DNA: TGTGCCAGCAGCTTAGTTCTGGGCTTAAACACTGAAGCTTTCTTT. Protein sequence: CASSLVLGLNTEAFF. Supplemented by reference TRBV7-9 and TRBJ1-1, the full variable domain reads DTGVSQNPRHKITKRGQNVTFRCDPISEHNRLYWYRQTLGQGPEFLTYFQNEAQLEKSRLLSDRFSAERPKGSFSTLEIQRTEQGDSAMYLCASSLVLGLNTEAFFGQGTRLTVV.

The genes are TRBV2 and TRBJ1-3; D gene ambiguous. The germline CDR1 and CDR2 sequences are SNHLY and FYNNEI. V was shortened by 1 base and J by 2 bases, with 9 bases between the two germline ends. This CDR3 has 15 residues. In DNA form, the CDR3 reads TGTGCCAGCAGTGAAGTTAGCTCCACTGGAAACACCATATATTTT. The encoded protein is CASSEVSSTGNTIYF.

V is TRBV25-1 and J is TRBJ1-1, with TRBD1 as a possible D gene (5 bases). V lost 3 bases and J lost 1, with 9 bases in between. Germline V gene sequence: CDR1 MGHDK, CDR2 SYGVNS. The CDR3 is 14 amino acids. The CDR3, as DNA: TGTGCCAGCAGTGACAGGGCCGAGAACACTGAAGCTTTCTTT. Translated: CASSDRAENTEAFF.

This clone was detected a few times. The J gene is TRBJ1-5, the V gene TRBV28; D not certain. There are 16 residues in the CDR3. Germline V CDR1 and CDR2: MDHEN, SYDVKM. The germline V and J ends were trimmed by 5 bases and 0 bases, with 14 bases remaining between them. This chain's CDR3 is CASSPQVGYSNQPQHF. CDR3 DNA: TGTGCCAGCAGTCCGCAGGTGGGCTATAGCAATCAGCCCCAGCATTTT.

The chain has TRBV6-1 and TRBJ1-6; 8 nucleotides align to TRBD1. After removal of 1 base from V and 9 bases from J, the junction contained 5 bases not matched to a gene. This CDR3 is 15 amino acids long. Germline V lookup: CDR1 MNHNS, CDR2 SASEGT. For the CDR3, the DNA is TGTGCCAGCAGTGAAGGCACAGGGGGGGGTTCACCCCTCCACTTT. This sequence encodes CASSEGTGGGSPLHF.

V usage is TRBV4-1 and J usage is TRBJ2-5; D possibly corresponds to TRBD2 (5 bases). This CDR3 is built from 15 residues. The V and J ends lost 4 bases and 2 bases respectively, with 14 bases between them. Germline V lookup: CDR1 MGHRA, CDR2 YSYEKL. This CDR3 is CASSRLAGRQETQYF. In DNA, the CDR3 is TGCGCCAGCAGCCGCCTAGCAGGCAGGCAAGAGACCCAGTACTTC.

This sequence joins TRBV30 and TRBJ1-4; D unclear. The V end was cut by 3 bases, the J end by 6 bases, with 14 bases between. The CDR3 consists of 14 residues. CDR1 GTSNPN and CDR2 SVGIG come from the germline V gene (reference sequence). This chain's CDR3 is CAWRLRRNYEKLFF. As DNA, the CDR3 is TGTGCCTGGAGATTGAGGCGGAATTATGAAAAACTGTTTTTT.

In this sample, this clone turned up a few times. The chain carries TRBV5-5 and TRBJ2-2; TRBD2 matches at 8 bases. CDR1 and CDR2 from the germline V gene are SGHKS and YYEKEE (reference sequence). V lost 0 bases, J lost 0 bases, and 4 bases stayed unmatched. The CDR3 loop spans 17 amino acids. CDR3 DNA: TGTGCCAGCAGCTTGGTAGCGGGGAACCCGAACACCGGGGAGCTGTTTTTT. Protein sequence: CASSLVAGNPNTGELFF.

The gene calls are TRBV7-6 and TRBJ2-7, with 8 bases aligning to TRBD1. V was pared by 4 bases and J by 2 bases, with 4 bases of the junction left unmatched. This CDR3 is built from 14 residues. The germline V gene has CDR1 SGHVS and CDR2 FNYEAQ. This CDR3 is CASSSGQGPYEQYF. The CDR3 coding sequence is TGTGCCAGCAGCTCAGGACAGGGTCCCTACGAGCAGTACTTC.

The count of this clone is one. This rearrangement joins TRBV5-1 to TRBJ2-6, with D possibly matching TRBD2 (6 bases). The CDR3 has 14 residues. Germline loops: CDR1 SGHRS, CDR2 YFSETQ. The V gene lost 10 bases and the J gene lost 3 bases, with 14 bases spanning the gap. The CDR3 DNA reads as TGCGCCTCCGGAGGGTATGGTGGGGCCAACGTCCTGACTTTC. Protein: CASGGYGGANVLTF. Using reference TRBV5-1 and TRBJ2-6 for the parts outside the CDR3, the full variable domain is KAGVTQTPRYLIKTRGQQVTLSCSPISGHRSVSWYQQTPGQGLQFLFEYFSETQRNKGNFPGRFSGRQFSNSRSEMNVSTLELGDSALYLCASGGYGGANVLTFGAGSRLTVL.

V gene TRBV28 combines with J gene TRBJ2-7; no clear D gene. CDR3 length: 11 residues. CDR1 and CDR2 (germline): MDHEN, SYDVKM. V was trimmed by 6 bases and J by 3 bases, leaving 6 bases between them. This chain's CDR3 is CASSQNYEQYF. DNA for the CDR3: TGTGCCAGCAGCCAGAACTACGAGCAGTACTTC.

This clone was recorded only once. The chain recombines TRBV16 with TRBJ2-7; no reliable D call. The germline V gene has CDR1 KGHSY and CDR2 FQNENV. The CDR3 extends over 13 amino acids. Trimming took 2 bases from V and 1 from J, leaving 6 bases between them. The CDR3 spells CASSQTSSYEQYF. The CDR3 DNA is TGTGCCAGCAGCCAAACTTCATCCTACGAGCAGTACTTC.

The chain uses TRBV7-2 and TRBJ2-7; TRBD2 matches at 9 bases. CDR1 is SGHTA and CDR2 is FQGNSA in the germline V gene. V lost 1 base, J lost 8 bases, and 15 bases stayed unmatched. This CDR3 spans 17 amino acids. The CDR3 sequence is CASSLGTGGGAPLKQYF. The DNA for the CDR3 is TGTGCCAGCAGCTTAGGGACTGGCGGGGGGGCCCCGCTTAAGCAGTACTTC. The variable domain in full, with the rest retrieved from reference TRBV7-2 and TRBJ2-7, is GAGVSQSPSNKVTEKGKDVELRCDPISGHTALYWYRQSLGQGLEFLIYFQGNSAPDKSGLPSDRFSAERTGGSVSTLTIQRTQQEDSAVYLCASSLGTGGGAPLKQYFGPGTRLTVT.

V and J are TRBV19 and TRBJ1-5; no definite D call. This CDR3 has 15 residues. With 3 bases removed from V and 4 bases from J, the gap between germline ends came to 13 bases. The germline gives CDR1 LNHDA, CDR2 SQIVND (reference sequence). The chain's CDR3 is CASSIPARINQPQHF. CDR3 sequence (DNA): TGTGCCAGTAGTATCCCGGCCAGGATTAATCAGCCCCAGCATTTT.

With regard to this clone: At one end the junction does not follow the germline gene, possibly because of a read error. The chain combines TRBV7-7 with TRBJ2-3, with 10 positions matching TRBD2. This CDR3 region has 19 residues. Germline-derived CDR1 and CDR2 are SSHAT and FNYEAQ (reference sequence). DNA for the CDR3: TGTGCTAGCAGCTTAGGGCCACTGAGTAGCGGGGGGAGCACAGATACGCAGTATTTT. Its translation: CASSLGPLSSGGSTDTQYF.

V and J are TRBV30 and TRBJ1-5; D not certain. This CDR3 is 14 amino acids long. CDR1 is GTSNPN and CDR2 is SVGIG in the germline V gene (reference sequence). Trimming cost V 2 bases and J 3 bases, with 11 bases left between them. CDR3 in amino acids: CAWSLGRNNQPQHF. CDR3 in DNA: TGTGCCTGGAGTCTGGGGAGGAACAATCAGCCCCAGCATTTT.

The genes are TRBV19 and TRBJ2-3; tentative D call: TRBD2 (6 bases). CDR3 size: 14 residues. Deletions cut 7 bases from V and 0 bases from J, with 11 bases between. CDR1 LNHDA and CDR2 SQIVND come from the germline V gene (reference sequence). The CDR3 nucleotides are TGTGCCAGTACCCGGGGGATAAGCACAGATACGCAGTATTTT. Its protein is CASTRGISTDTQYF.

The V gene is TRBV4-3, the J gene TRBJ1-4; TRBD1 matches at 9 bases. This CDR3 region has 14 residues. From germline, CDR1 is LGHNA and CDR2 YSLEER. V was pared by 4 bases and J by 6 bases, with 3 bases of the junction left unmatched. CDR3 sequence (DNA): TGCGCCAGCAGCCTCGGGGACAGGGATGAAAAACTGTTTTTT. Its translation is CASSLGDRDEKLFF.